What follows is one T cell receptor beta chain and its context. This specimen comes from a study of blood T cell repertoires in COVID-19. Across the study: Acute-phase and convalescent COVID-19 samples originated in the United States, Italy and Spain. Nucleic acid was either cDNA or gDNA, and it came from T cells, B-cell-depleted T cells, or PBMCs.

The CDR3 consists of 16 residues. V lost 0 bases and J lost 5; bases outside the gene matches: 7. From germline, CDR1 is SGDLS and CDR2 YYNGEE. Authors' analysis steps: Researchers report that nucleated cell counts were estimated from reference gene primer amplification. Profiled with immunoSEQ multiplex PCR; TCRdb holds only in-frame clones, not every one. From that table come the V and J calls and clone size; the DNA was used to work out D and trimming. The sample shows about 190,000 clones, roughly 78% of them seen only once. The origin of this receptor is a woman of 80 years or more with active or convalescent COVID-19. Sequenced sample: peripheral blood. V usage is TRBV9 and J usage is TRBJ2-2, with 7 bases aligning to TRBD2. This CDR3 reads CASSVDPRRETGELFF. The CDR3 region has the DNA TGTGCCAGCAGCGTAGACCCTCGGCGGGAGACCGGGGAGCTGTTTTTT.